The 24 T cell receptor beta chains given below trace back to one sample, sequenced in a study of T cells in narcolepsy. The data were produced by immunoSEQ multiplex PCR, yet TCRdb's version contains in-frame clones alone and is incomplete. The sample includes more than 20,000 clones, just over 90% of them seen just once. The sequenced material came from CD45RA- memory CD4+ T cells from PBMCs. These receptors were collected from a human donor with narcolepsy.

The V and J genes are TRBV2 and TRBJ1-5; a weak D match, TRBD1 (6 bases). Trimming removed 11 bases from V and 0 bases from J, with 17 bases in between. The germline V gene encodes CDR1 SNHLY and CDR2 FYNNEI. The CDR3 is 15 residues long. CDR3 in amino acids: CASSRTGISNQPQHF. The CDR3, as DNA: TGTGCCTCCTCCCGTACAGGGATTAGCAATCAGCCCCAGCATTTT.

The V and J genes are TRBV18 and TRBJ2-7; possibly TRBD1 or TRBD2 for D (5 bases each). Trimming pared 2 bases from V and 4 bases from J, leaving 12 bases between. CDR1 and CDR2 from the germline V gene are KGHSH and LQKENI. The CDR3 is 14 residues long. The CDR3 nucleotides are TGTGCCAGCTCACCATCGGGACGTGGGTACGAGCAGTACTTC. Its protein is CASSPSGRGYEQYF.

The chain carries TRBV5-1 and TRBJ2-2; 9 nucleotides line up with TRBD2. The CDR3 has 16 residues. From germline, CDR1 is SGHRS and CDR2 YFSETQ. V was clipped by 1 base and J by 5 bases; unmatched bases: 6. In DNA, the CDR3 is TGCGCCAGCAGCTTGTCGGTGACTAGCGGTACCGGGGAGCTGTTTTTT. This codes for CASSLSVTSGTGELFF.

The J gene is TRBJ2-5, the V gene TRBV30; D uncertain. The CDR3 is 13 amino acids. The V end lost 2 bases, the J end lost 5 bases, and 12 bases lay between the germline ends. Germline CDR1 GTSNPN, CDR2 SVGIG (reference sequence). The CDR3 DNA reads TGTGCCTGGAGTAGAAGATCCCAGGAGACCCAGTACTTC. Protein sequence: CAWSRRSQETQYF. The full variable domain, its missing parts supplied by reference TRBV30 and TRBJ2-5, is SQTIHQWPATLVQPVGSPLSLECTVEGTSNPNLYWYRQAAGRGLQLLFYSVGIGQISSEVPQNLSASRPQDRQFILSSKKLLLSDSGFYLCAWSRRSQETQYFGPGTRLLVL.

The table lists this clone with a few counts. V gene TRBV7-6 combines with J gene TRBJ2-7; D gene unclear. CDR3 length equals 15 residues. Deletions cut 2 bases from V and 0 bases from J, with 11 bases between. The germline V gene encodes CDR1 SGHVS and CDR2 FNYEAQ. CDR3 in amino acids: CASSLSRHYSYEQYF. The CDR3 DNA follows: TGTGCCAGCAGCTTAAGCCGACACTACTCCTACGAGCAGTACTTC.

The chain links TRBV15 to TRBJ2-5; possibly TRBD1 or TRBD2 for D (5 bases each). The germline CDR1 and CDR2 sequences are LNHNV and YYDKDF (reference sequence). The V gene lost 1 base and the J gene lost 5 bases, with 8 bases spanning the gap. The CDR3 is made up of 13 amino acids. This CDR3 is CATSRVEGETQYF. CDR3 bases: TGTGCCACCAGCAGAGTTGAGGGGGAGACCCAGTACTTC.

This clone was observed a handful of times. The chain employs TRBV19 and TRBJ2-7, with D tentatively TRBD1 (6 bases). The germline V gene has CDR1 LNHDA and CDR2 SQIVND (reference sequence). The CDR3 totals 17 residues. V was shortened by 4 bases and J by 0 bases, with 19 bases between the two germline ends. The CDR3 sequence is CASSNPLGQSSSYEQYF. CDR3 coding DNA: TGTGCCAGTAGTAACCCCCTCGGACAGAGTAGCTCCTACGAGCAGTACTTC.

This sequence joins TRBV6-5 and TRBJ1-3; D remains ambiguous. Deletions cut 7 bases from V and 1 base from J, with 14 bases between. Per the germline V gene, CDR1 is MNHEY and CDR2 is SVGAGI. The CDR3 loop spans 15 amino acids. The CDR3 loop reads CASKHKIGSGNTIYF. The CDR3 DNA sequence: TGTGCCAGCAAACACAAGATAGGTTCTGGAAACACCATATATTTT.

The chain uses TRBV19 and TRBJ1-2, with TRBD1 identical over 10 bases. V was clipped by 8 bases and J by 9 bases; unmatched bases: 15. CDR3 length equals 15 residues. Germline V lookup: CDR1 LNHDA, CDR2 SQIVND (reference sequence). The CDR3: CASRKTGGSSISYTF. As DNA, the CDR3 is TGTGCCAGTCGCAAGACAGGGGGCTCTTCTATCAGCTACACCTTC.

The J gene is TRBJ2-7, the V gene TRBV27; 11 bases map to TRBD2. Germline V gives CDR1 MNHEY, CDR2 SMNVEV (reference sequence). Trimming took 6 bases from V and 2 from J; bases not matched to a gene: 12. The CDR3 runs to 17 residues. The CDR3 bases are TGTGCCAGCAGCTTCCTACCGGGACTAGCGGAACCCTACGAGCAGTACTTC. It yields the protein CASSFLPGLAEPYEQYF.

The chain is built from TRBV2 and TRBJ2-7; TRBD1 agrees at 8 bases. Trimming at V came to 6 bases and at J to 0 bases, leaving 4 bases not matched to a gene. The CDR3 loop spans 14 amino acids. Germline V gene sequence: CDR1 SNHLY, CDR2 FYNNEI. CDR3 protein: CASSLGTGSYEQYF. Here the CDR3 DNA reads TGTGCCAGCAGCCTCGGGACAGGCTCCTACGAGCAGTACTTC.

This chain connects TRBV18 to TRBJ1-2; D might be TRBD1 (5 bases). V lost 4 bases and J 5 bases, leaving 11 bases between the germline ends. Germline V gives CDR1 KGHSH, CDR2 LQKENI. The CDR3 extends over 13 amino acids. Here the CDR3 reads CASSRDSLYGYTF. CDR3 in DNA: TGTGCCAGCTCACGCGACAGTTTATATGGCTACACCTTC.

The V and J genes are TRBV6-1 and TRBJ2-7; 11 nucleotides align to TRBD2. Trimming cost V 5 bases and J 3 bases; bases outside gene matches: 3. Germline V gene data show CDR1 as MNHNS and CDR2 as SASEGT. The CDR3 covers 14 residues. CDR3 bases: TGTGCCAGCAGTACTAGCGGGGGATACTACGAGCAGTACTTC. Residues: CASSTSGGYYEQYF.

The V and J genes are TRBV5-4 and TRBJ2-1; D gene unclear. The CDR3 has 12 residues. The germline CDR1 and CDR2 sequences are SGHNT and YYREEE (reference sequence). Trimming left V 5 bases short and J 7 bases short, with 10 bases between. CDR3 sequence (DNA): TGTGCCAGCAGTGGAATCGGGAATGAGCAGTTCTTC. Residues: CASSGIGNEQFF. The complete variable domain, with remaining parts taken from reference TRBV5-4 and TRBJ2-1, reads ETGVTQSPTHLIKTRGQQVTLRCSSQSGHNTVSWYQQALGQGPQFIFQYYREEENGRGNFPPRFSGLQFPNYSSELNVNALELDDSALYLCASSGIGNEQFFGPGTRLTVL.

A single count supports this clone. The chain joins TRBV28 to TRBJ2-3; the D is unclear. V was clipped by 1 base and J by 3 bases, with 5 bases between them. Germline CDR1 reads MDHEN; CDR2 reads SYDVKM. The CDR3 sequence is 13 residues long. CDR3: CASSLYWTDTQYF. In DNA, the CDR3 is TGTGCCAGCAGTTTATACTGGACAGATACGCAGTATTTT.

This chain joins TRBV19 and TRBJ1-5; D is unresolved. From germline, CDR1 is LNHDA and CDR2 SQIVND (reference sequence). V was shortened by 4 bases and J by 0 bases, with 13 bases between the two germline ends. The CDR3 extends over 16 amino acids. CDR3 protein: CASSNPATTSNQPQHF. The DNA of the CDR3 is TGTGCCAGTAGTAATCCGGCAACTACTAGCAATCAGCCCCAGCATTTT.

The chain joins TRBV7-2 to TRBJ2-3; a weak D match, TRBD1 (6 bases). The CDR3 consists of 14 residues. CDR1 and CDR2 from the germline V gene are SGHTA and FQGNSA. V lost 8 bases and J 4 bases, leaving 16 bases between the germline ends. CDR3 amino acids: CASCPQGYADTQYF. CDR3 in DNA: TGTGCCAGCTGCCCGCAGGGGTACGCAGATACGCAGTATTTT.

To note about this clone: Other DNA variants within this sample encode the same CDR3. CDR3 nucleotide sequence: TGCGCCAGCAGCTTAGACAACTACGAGCAGTACTTC. This translates into CASSLDNYEQYF. The V call is TRBV5-1, the J call TRBJ2-7; D gene unclear. CDR3 length: 12 residues. Between the trimmed V and J ends, which lost 2 bases and 3 bases, there was a span of 6 bases. Per the germline V gene, CDR1 is SGHRS and CDR2 is YFSETQ.

The chain links TRBV21-1 to TRBJ2-7; the listed D gene, TRBD2, was not tested against the DNA. TRBV21-1 is a pseudogene locus. CDR3 length: 17 residues. CDR3 bases: TGTGCCAGCAGCAAACCCCCCTTGGTAGCGGACTCCTACGAGCAGTACTTC. This encodes CASSKPPLVADSYEQYF.

V is TRBV10-3 and J is TRBJ2-2; 9 bases fit TRBD2. Unmatched junction bases numbered 5, after V lost 8 bases and J lost 1 base. CDR1 and CDR2 (germline): ENHRY, SYGVKD. The CDR3 has 15 amino acids. This chain's CDR3 is CAIPRTSENTGELFF. CDR3 in DNA: TGTGCCATCCCAAGGACTAGCGAGAACACCGGGGAGCTGTTTTTT.

V is TRBV6-1 and J is TRBJ1-5; 7 positions agree with TRBD1. Germline assignment: CDR1 MNHNS and CDR2 SASEGT. The CDR3 is 15 residues long. V lost 7 bases and J lost 2; bases outside the gene matches: 8. The CDR3: CASIPGDSRNQPQHF. The CDR3 region has the DNA TGTGCCAGCATCCCTGGGGACAGTCGCAATCAGCCCCAGCATTTT.

V and J are TRBV2 and TRBJ2-7, with 8 bases matching TRBD1. The CDR3 runs to 13 residues. V shed 8 bases, J shed 6 bases, and the junction held 9 bases outside the gene matches. CDR1 is SNHLY, CDR2 FYNNEI, per germline. CDR3 in amino acids: CASGSRQGSEQYF. The CDR3 nucleotides are TGTGCCAGCGGGAGCCGACAGGGGAGCGAGCAGTACTTC.

The chain is built from TRBV18 and TRBJ1-5, with a weak D call TRBD1 (5 bases). The germline V and J ends were trimmed by 2 bases and 7 bases, with 12 bases remaining between them. The CDR3 is made up of 14 amino acids. Germline V gives CDR1 KGHSH, CDR2 LQKENI. CDR3 bases: TGTGCCAGCTCACCAGGCCAGGGATGGCAGCCCCAGCATTTT. Translated, it gives CASSPGQGWQPQHF.

The V and J genes are TRBV5-4 and TRBJ2-7, with 7 bases aligning to TRBD1. Germline V lookup: CDR1 SGHNT, CDR2 YYREEE (reference sequence). This CDR3 spans 15 amino acids. Trimming at V came to 2 bases and at J to 8 bases, leaving 13 bases not matched to a gene. In DNA, the CDR3 is TGTGCCAGCAGCTTAAAGACAGGGTTGGGATTGAAGCAGTACTTC. Amino acids: CASSLKTGLGLKQYF. Full variable domain (outside the CDR3, taken from reference TRBV5-4 and TRBJ2-7): ETGVTQSPTHLIKTRGQQVTLRCSSQSGHNTVSWYQQALGQGPQFIFQYYREEENGRGNFPPRFSGLQFPNYSSELNVNALELDDSALYLCASSLKTGLGLKQYFGPGTRLTVT.